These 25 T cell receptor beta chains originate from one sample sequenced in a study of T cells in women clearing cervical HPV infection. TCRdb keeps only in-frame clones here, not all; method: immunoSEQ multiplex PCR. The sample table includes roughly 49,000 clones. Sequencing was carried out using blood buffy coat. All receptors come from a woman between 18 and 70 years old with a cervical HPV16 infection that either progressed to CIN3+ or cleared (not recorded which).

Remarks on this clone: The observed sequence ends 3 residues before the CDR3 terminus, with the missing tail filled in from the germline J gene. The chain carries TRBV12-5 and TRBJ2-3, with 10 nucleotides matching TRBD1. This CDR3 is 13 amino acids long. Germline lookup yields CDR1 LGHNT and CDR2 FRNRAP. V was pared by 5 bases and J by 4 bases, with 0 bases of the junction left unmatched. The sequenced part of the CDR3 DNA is TGTGCTAGTGGTGGACAGGGGGCAGATACG. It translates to CASGGQGADT. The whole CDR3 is CASGGQGADTQYF.

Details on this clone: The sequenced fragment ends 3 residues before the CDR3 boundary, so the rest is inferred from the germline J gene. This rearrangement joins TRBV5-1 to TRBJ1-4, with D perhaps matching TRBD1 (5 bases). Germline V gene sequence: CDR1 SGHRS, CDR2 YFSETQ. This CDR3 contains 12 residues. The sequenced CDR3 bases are TGCGCCAGCAGCTCTGGGGCCAACGTA. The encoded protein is CASSSGANV. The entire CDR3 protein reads CASSSGANVLFF.

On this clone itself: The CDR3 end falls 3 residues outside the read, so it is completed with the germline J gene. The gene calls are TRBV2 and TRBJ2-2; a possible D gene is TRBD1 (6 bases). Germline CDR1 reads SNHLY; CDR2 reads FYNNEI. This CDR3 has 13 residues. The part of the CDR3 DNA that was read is TGTGCCAGCAGTGGCCAGGGGAATTCACCG. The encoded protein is CASSGQGNSP. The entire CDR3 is CASSGQGNSPLFF.

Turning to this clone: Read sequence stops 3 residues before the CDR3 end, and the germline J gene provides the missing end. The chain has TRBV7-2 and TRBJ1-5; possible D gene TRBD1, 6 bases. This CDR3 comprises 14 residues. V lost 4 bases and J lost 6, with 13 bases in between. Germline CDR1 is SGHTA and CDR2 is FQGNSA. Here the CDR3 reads CASSYQGNSQPQHF. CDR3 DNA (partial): TGTGCCAGCAGCTACCAGGGGAACAGTCAGCCC.

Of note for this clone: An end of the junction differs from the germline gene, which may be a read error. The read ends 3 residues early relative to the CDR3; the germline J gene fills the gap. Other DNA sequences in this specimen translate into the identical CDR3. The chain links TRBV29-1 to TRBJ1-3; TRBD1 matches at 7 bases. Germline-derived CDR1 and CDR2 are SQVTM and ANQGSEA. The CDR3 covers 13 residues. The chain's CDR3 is CSVRQGGGNTIYF. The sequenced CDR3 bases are TGCAGCGTCCGACAGGGAGGTGGAAACACA.

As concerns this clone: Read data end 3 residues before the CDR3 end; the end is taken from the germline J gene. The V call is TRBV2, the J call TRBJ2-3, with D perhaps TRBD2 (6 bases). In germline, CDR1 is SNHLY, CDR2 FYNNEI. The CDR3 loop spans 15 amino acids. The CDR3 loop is CASNVGTGVQETQYF. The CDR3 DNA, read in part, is TGTGCCAGCAATGTGGGGACTGGGGTTCAAGAGACG.

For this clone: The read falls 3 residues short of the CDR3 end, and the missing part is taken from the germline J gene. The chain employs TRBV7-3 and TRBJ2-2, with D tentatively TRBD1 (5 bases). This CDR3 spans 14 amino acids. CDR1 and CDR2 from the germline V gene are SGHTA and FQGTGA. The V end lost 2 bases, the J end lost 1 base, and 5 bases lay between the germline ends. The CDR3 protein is CASSLQGNTGELFF. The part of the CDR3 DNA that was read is TGTGCCAGCAGCTTACAGGGGAACACCGGGGAG.

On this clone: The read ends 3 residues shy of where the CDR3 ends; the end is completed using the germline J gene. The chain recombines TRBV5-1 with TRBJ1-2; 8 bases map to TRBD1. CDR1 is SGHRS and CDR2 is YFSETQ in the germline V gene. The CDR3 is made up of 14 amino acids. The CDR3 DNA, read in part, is TGCGCCAGCAGCTCCCGGGCAGGGGGCTTGAGC. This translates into CASSSRAGGLS. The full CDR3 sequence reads CASSSRAGGLSYTF.

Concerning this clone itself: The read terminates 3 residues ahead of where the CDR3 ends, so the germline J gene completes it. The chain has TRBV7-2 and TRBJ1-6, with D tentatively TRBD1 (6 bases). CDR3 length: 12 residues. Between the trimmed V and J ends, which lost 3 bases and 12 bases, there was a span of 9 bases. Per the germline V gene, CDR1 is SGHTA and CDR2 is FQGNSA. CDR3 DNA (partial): TGTGCCAGCAGCTTGCAGGGGTTACCC. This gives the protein CASSLQGLP. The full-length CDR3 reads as CASSLQGLPLHF.

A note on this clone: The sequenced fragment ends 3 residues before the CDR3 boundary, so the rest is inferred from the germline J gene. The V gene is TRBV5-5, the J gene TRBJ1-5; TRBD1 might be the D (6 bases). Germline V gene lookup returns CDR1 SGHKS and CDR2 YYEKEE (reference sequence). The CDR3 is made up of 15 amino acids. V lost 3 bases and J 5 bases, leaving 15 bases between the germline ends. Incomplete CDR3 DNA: TGTGCCAGCAGCTACGCCCAGGGGACCTATCAGCCC. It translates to CASSYAQGTYQP. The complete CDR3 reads CASSYAQGTYQPQHF.

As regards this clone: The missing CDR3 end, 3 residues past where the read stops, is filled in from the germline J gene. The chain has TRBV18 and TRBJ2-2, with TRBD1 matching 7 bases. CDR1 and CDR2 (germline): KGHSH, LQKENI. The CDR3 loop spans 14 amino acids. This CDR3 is CASSPPGGREKLFF. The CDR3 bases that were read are TGTGCCAGCTCACCACCAGGGGGCCGTGAAAAG. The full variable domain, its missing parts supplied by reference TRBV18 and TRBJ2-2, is NAGVMQNPRHLVRRRGQEARLRCSPMKGHSHVYWYRQLPEEGLKFMVYLQKENIIDESGMPKERFSAEFPKEGPSILRIQQVVRGDSAAYFCASSPPGGREKLFFGEGSRLTVL.

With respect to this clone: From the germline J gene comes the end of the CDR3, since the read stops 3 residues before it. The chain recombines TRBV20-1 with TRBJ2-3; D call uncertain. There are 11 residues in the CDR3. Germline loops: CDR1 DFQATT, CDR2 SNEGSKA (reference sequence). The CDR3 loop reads CSALPKETQYF. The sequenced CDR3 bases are TGCAGTGCGCTACCTAAAGAGACG.

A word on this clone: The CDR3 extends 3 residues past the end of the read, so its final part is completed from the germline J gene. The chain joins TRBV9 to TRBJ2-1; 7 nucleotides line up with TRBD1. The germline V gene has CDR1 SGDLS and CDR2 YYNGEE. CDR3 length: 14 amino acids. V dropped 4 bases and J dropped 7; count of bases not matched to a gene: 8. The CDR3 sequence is CASSTRQGGNEQFF. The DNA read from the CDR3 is TGTGCCAGCAGCACCCGACAGGGTGGTAATGAG.

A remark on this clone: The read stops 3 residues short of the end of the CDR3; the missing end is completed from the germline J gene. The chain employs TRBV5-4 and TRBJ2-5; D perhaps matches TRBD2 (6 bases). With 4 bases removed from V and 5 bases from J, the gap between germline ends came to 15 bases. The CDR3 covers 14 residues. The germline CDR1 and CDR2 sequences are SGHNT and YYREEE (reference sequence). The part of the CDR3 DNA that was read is TGTGCCAGCAGCCTTATAGCGGCCCGGGAGACC. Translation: CASSLIAARET. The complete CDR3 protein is CASSLIAARETQYF.

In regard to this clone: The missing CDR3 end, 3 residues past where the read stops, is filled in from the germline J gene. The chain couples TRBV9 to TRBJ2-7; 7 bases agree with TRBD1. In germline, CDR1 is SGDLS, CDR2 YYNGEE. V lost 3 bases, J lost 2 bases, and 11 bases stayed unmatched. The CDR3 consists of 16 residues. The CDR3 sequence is CASSAKQGSGPYEQYF. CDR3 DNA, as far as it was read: TGTGCCAGCAGCGCCAAACAGGGGTCTGGTCCCTACGAG.

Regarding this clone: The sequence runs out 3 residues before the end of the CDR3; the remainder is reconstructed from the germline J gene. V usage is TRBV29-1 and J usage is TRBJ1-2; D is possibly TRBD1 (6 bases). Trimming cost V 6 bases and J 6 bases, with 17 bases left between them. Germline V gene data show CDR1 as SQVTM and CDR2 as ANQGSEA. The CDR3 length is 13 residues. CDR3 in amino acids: CSVRGRTENGYTF. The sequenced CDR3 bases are TGCAGCGTGCGAGGTCGGACAGAAAATGGC.

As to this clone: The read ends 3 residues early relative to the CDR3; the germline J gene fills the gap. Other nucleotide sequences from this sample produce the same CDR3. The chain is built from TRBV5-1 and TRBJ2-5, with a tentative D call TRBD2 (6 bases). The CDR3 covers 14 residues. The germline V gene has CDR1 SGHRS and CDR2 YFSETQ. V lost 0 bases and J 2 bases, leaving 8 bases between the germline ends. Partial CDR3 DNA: TGCGCCAGCAGCTTGGCCGGAGGGCAAGAGACC. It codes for CASSLAGGQET. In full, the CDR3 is CASSLAGGQETQYF.

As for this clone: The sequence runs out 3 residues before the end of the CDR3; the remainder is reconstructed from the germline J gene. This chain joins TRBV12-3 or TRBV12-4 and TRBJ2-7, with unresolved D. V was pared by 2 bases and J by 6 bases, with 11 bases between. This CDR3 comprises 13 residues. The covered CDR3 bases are TGTGCCAGCAGTTTACTGAAGGGCCGCGAG. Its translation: CASSLLKGRE. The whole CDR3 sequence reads CASSLLKGREQYF.

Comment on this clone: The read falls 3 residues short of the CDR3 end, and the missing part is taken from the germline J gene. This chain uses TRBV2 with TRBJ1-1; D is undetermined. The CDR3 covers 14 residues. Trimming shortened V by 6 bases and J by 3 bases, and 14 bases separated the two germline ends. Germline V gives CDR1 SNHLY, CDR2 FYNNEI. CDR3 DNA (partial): TGTGCCAGCAGGAGACCGGGTCCGGACACTGAA. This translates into CASRRPGPDTE. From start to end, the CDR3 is CASRRPGPDTEAFF.

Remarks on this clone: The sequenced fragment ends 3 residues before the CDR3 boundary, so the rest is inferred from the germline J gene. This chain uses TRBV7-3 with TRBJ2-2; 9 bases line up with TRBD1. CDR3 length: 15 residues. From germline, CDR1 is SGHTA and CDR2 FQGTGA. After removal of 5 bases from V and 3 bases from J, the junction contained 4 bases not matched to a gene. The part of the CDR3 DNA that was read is TGTGCCAGCAGCAGGGACAGGGACCACACCGGGGAG. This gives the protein CASSRDRDHTGE. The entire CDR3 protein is CASSRDRDHTGELFF.

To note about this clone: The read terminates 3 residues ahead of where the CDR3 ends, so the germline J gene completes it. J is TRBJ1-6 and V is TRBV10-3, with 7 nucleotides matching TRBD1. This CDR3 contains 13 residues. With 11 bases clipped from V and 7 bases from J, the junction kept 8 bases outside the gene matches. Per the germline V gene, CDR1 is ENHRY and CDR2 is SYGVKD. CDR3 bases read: TGTGCCGCCAAAGCAGGGGGAAATTCACCC. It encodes CAAKAGGNSP. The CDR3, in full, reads CAAKAGGNSPLHF.

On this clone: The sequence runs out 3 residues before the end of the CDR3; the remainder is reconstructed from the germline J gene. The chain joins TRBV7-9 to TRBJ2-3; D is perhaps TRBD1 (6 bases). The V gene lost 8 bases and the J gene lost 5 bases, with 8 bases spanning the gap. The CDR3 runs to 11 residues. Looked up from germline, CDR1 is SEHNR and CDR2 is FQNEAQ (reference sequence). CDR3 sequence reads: CASLGGDTQYF. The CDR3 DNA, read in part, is TGTGCCAGCCTAGGGGGAGATACG.

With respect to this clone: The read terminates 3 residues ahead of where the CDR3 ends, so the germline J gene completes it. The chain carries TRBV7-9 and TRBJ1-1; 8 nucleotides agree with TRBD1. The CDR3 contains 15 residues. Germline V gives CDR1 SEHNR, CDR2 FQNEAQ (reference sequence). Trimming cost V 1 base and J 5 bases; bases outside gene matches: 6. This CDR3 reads CASSLVQGGRTEAFF. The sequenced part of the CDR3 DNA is TGTGCCAGCAGCTTAGTACAGGGGGGGAGGACTGAA.

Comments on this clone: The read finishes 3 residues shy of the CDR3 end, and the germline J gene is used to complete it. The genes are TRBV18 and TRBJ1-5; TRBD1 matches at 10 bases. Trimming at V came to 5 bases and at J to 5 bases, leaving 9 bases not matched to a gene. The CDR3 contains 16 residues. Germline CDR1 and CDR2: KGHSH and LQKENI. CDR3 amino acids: CASSVAGTGDHQPQHF. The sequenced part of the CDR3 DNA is TGTGCCAGCTCAGTCGCCGGGACAGGGGACCATCAGCCC.

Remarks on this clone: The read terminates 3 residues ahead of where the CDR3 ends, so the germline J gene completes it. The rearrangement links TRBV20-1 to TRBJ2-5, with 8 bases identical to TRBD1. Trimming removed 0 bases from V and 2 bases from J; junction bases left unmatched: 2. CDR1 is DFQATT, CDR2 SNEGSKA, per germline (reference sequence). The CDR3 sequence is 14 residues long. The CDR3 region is CSARDHRGQETQYF. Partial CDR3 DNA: TGCAGTGCTAGAGATCACAGGGGGCAAGAGACC.